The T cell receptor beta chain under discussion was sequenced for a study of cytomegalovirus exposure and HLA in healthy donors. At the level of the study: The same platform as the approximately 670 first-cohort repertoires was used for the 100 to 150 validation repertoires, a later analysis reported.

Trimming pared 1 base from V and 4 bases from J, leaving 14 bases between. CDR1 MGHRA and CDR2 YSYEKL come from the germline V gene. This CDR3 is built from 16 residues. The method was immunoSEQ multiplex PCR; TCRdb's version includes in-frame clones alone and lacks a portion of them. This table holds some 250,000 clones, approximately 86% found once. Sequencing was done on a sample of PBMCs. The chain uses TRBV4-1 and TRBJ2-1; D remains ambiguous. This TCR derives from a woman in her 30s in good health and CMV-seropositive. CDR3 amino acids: CASSQVVAPAYNEQFF. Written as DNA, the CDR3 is TGCGCCAGCAGCCAAGTTGTAGCTCCGGCGTACAATGAGCAGTTCTTC.